The 17 T cell receptor beta chains reported below all come from one sample, sequenced in a study of T-cell reconstitution after alpha-beta-depleted transplantation in children. It was with unique molecular identifiers that the TCRbeta library was prepared. TCRdb analysed the PCR reads with MiXCR anew, one entry per CDR3 protein. This sample carries roughly 500,000 distinct CDR3 sequences, about 33% of them seen once, and the ten largest clones take approximately 2.3%. The input for sequencing was PBMCs from the stem cell graft donor, taken from the stem cell graft. Source of these receptors: a human donor who donated a stem cell graft to a child with aplastic anemia.

The gene calls are TRBV7-6 and TRBJ2-1; D is undetermined. Germline V gene data show CDR1 as SGHVS and CDR2 as FNYEAQ. The V end lost 3 bases, the J end lost 0 bases, and 15 bases lay between the germline ends. This CDR3 region has 17 residues. CDR3 in amino acids: CASSFFAATNSYNEQFF. DNA of the CDR3: TGTGCCAGCAGCTTCTTCGCCGCAACGAACTCCTACAATGAGCAGTTCTTC.

The chain is built from TRBV6-5 and TRBJ1-1; 8 bases fit TRBD1. The CDR3 extends over 14 amino acids. Trimming removed 0 bases from V and 3 bases from J; junction bases left unmatched: 0. Germline CDR1 is MNHEY and CDR2 is SVGAGI. CDR3 region: CASSYSTGDTEAFF. The CDR3 DNA is TGTGCCAGCAGTTACTCGACAGGGGACACTGAAGCTTTCTTT.

The chain combines TRBV20-1 with TRBJ1-5; D uncertain. The V end lost 3 bases, the J end lost 7 bases, and 10 bases lay between the germline ends. Germline assignment: CDR1 DFQATT and CDR2 SNEGSKA (reference sequence). The CDR3 totals 12 residues. CDR3 protein: CSASPGVQPQHF. The CDR3 DNA sequence: TGCAGTGCTAGCCCCGGAGTCCAGCCCCAGCATTTT.

In this sample, this clonotype turned up a few times. The chain recombines TRBV20-1 with TRBJ2-1; TRBD1 is a possible D gene (6 bases). Trimming removed 6 bases from V and 5 bases from J, with 17 bases in between. This CDR3 contains 14 residues. Germline assignment: CDR1 DFQATT and CDR2 SNEGSKA (reference sequence). The CDR3: CSAEPGHRDNEQFF. The CDR3 DNA reads as TGCAGTGCGGAGCCGGGACACAGAGACAATGAGCAGTTCTTC.

J is TRBJ2-7 and V is TRBV9; D is uncertain. CDR1 and CDR2 (germline): SGDLS, YYNGEE. CDR3 size: 16 residues. V lost 0 bases and J lost 2, with 15 bases in between. Written as DNA, the CDR3 is TGTGCCAGCAGCGTAGGAGGTGTGAGGTATACCTACGAGCAGTACGTC. This translates into CASSVGGVRYTYEQYV.

This sequence joins TRBV29-1 and TRBJ2-1; D is ambiguous. V gave up 6 bases and J gave up 5 bases, with 14 bases separating them. From germline, CDR1 is SQVTM and CDR2 ANQGSEA. The CDR3 is made up of 13 amino acids. The CDR3: CSVRRSADNEQFF. The CDR3 bases are TGCAGCGTCCGTAGAAGTGCCGACAATGAGCAGTTCTTC.

This clonotype has a handful of counts. The genes are TRBV12-5 and TRBJ1-1; D is ambiguous. CDR1 and CDR2 from the germline V gene are LGHNT and FRNRAP. There are 11 residues in the CDR3. Trimming took 7 bases from V and 8 from J, leaving 11 bases between them. The CDR3 region has the DNA TGTGCTAGTGCTAGAACAGCAGAAGCTTTCTTT. Its protein is CASARTAEAFF.

This clonotype was picked up one time. V gene TRBV20-1 combines with J gene TRBJ1-2; no clear D. Germline CDR1 and CDR2: DFQATT and SNEGSKA (reference sequence). The V end lost 4 bases, the J end lost 8 bases, and 20 bases lay between the germline ends. CDR3 length equals 14 residues. The CDR3 sequence is CSAKPSGGGGGYTF. The CDR3 DNA follows: TGCAGTGCTAAACCCTCCGGCGGAGGAGGCGGCTACACCTTC.

This chain joins TRBV12-3 or TRBV12-4 and TRBJ2-7, with 8 bases identical to TRBD2. The V segment lost 6 bases and the J segment 11 bases; nucleotides outside the gene matches: 15. CDR3 size: 14 residues. The CDR3 DNA follows: TGTGCCAGCAGGAAGACTAGCGTGCCCGGGTCGGAGTACTTC. Translated, it gives CASRKTSVPGSEYF.

This clonotype showed up just a few times. The chain links TRBV12-3 or TRBV12-4 to TRBJ1-5; possible D gene TRBD1, 6 bases. V was shortened by 6 bases and J by 5 bases, with 17 bases between the two germline ends. The CDR3 contains 15 residues. The CDR3 region has the DNA TGTGCCAGCAGACCCTCTTCGGACAGATATCAGCCCCAGCATTTT. This codes for CASRPSSDRYQPQHF.

This clonotype has only a few counts. The V gene is TRBV25-1, the J gene TRBJ2-7, with D unresolved. Germline-derived CDR1 and CDR2 are MGHDK and SYGVNS. The CDR3 consists of 14 residues. Trimming took 1 base from V and 2 from J, leaving 9 bases between them. The CDR3 bases are TGTGCCAGCAGTGAATCGGGCAGTACCTACGAGCAGTACGTC. Amino acid sequence: CASSESGSTYEQYV.

The chain carries TRBV27 and TRBJ2-1, with TRBD2 matching 11 bases. With 5 bases clipped from V and 5 bases from J, the junction kept 8 bases outside the gene matches. Germline V gene sequence: CDR1 MNHEY, CDR2 SMNVEV (reference sequence). This CDR3 comprises 16 residues. The CDR3 DNA reads TGTGCCAGCAGTCCTGGGACTAGCGGCTTAGACAATGAGCAGTTCTTC. Protein: CASSPGTSGLDNEQFF.

This clonotype appeared a few times. This sequence joins TRBV14 and TRBJ2-5, with 10 bases that match TRBD2. Germline V gives CDR1 SGHDN, CDR2 FVKESK. The CDR3 runs to 19 residues. The trim removed 3 bases at V and 4 bases at J, leaving 17 bases unmatched. This CDR3 is CASSHHRQGVAGGSETQYF. CDR3 coding DNA: TGTGCCAGCAGCCATCACAGACAGGGAGTAGCGGGAGGATCAGAGACCCAGTACTTC.

This clonotype has ten or more counts. The chain recombines TRBV7-9 with TRBJ1-5; 7 bases map to TRBD1. V trimming: 0 bases; J trimming: 4 bases; junction bases outside the gene matches: 3. CDR1 and CDR2 (germline): SEHNR, FQNEAQ (reference sequence). The CDR3 is 15 amino acids. The CDR3 region is CASSLAGQVNQPQHF. CDR3 sequence (DNA): TGTGCCAGCAGCTTAGCAGGACAGGTTAATCAGCCCCAGCATTTT.

This clonotype was seen a few times. The chain combines TRBV20-1 with TRBJ1-6; maybe TRBD1 (6 bases). CDR3 size: 15 residues. Germline V CDR1 and CDR2: DFQATT, SNEGSKA (reference sequence). The ends were cut back, 1 base at V and 10 bases at J, with 17 bases in the middle. Here the CDR3 DNA reads TGCAGTGCTAGAGCGGCAGGGGCTGTGGGGTCACCCCTCCACTTT. Protein product: CSARAAGAVGSPLHF.

This clonotype was observed a few times. The rearrangement joins TRBV7-9 to TRBJ1-1, with D unclear. Trimming removed 3 bases from V and 1 base from J, with 12 bases in between. The CDR3 length is 15 residues. Germline CDR1 reads SEHNR; CDR2 reads FQNEAQ (reference sequence). Written as DNA, the CDR3 is TGTGCCAGCAGCTTTTCCCAGGACCCGAACACTGAAGCTTTCTTT. Translation gives CASSFSQDPNTEAFF.

This clonotype has only a few counts. The V gene is TRBV11-2, the J gene TRBJ2-1, with TRBD2 identical over 8 bases. J was trimmed by 8 bases and V by 5 bases; bases with no gene match: 14. There are 16 residues in the CDR3. Germline V gives CDR1 SGHAT, CDR2 FQNNGV. The CDR3 DNA is TGTGCCAGCAGCCCCCATAGGGGACTAGTAATCGATGAGCAGTTCTTC. This gives the protein CASSPHRGLVIDEQFF.